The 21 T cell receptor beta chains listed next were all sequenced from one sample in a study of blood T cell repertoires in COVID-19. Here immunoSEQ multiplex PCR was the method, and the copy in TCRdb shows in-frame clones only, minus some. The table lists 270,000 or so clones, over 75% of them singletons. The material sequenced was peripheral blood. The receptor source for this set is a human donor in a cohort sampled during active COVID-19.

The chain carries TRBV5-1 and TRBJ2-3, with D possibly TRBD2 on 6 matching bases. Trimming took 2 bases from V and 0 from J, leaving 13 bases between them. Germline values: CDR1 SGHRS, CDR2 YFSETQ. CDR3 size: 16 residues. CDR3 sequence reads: CASSLSGTPSTDTQYF. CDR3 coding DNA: TGCGCCAGCAGCTTATCCGGGACTCCAAGCACAGATACGCAGTATTTT.

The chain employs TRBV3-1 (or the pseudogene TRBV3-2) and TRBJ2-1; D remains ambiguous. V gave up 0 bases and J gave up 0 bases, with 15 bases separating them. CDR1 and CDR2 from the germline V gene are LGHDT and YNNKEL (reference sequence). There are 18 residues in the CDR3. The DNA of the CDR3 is TGTGCCAGCAGCCAAGACATTAGTGCGATCCCCTCCTACAATGAGCAGTTCTTC. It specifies CASSQDISAIPSYNEQFF.

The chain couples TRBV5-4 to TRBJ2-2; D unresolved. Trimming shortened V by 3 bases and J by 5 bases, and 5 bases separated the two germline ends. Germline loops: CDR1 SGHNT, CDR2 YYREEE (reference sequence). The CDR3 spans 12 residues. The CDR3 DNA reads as TGTGCCAGCAGCTACGGGACCGGGGAGCTGTTTTTT. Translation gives CASSYGTGELFF.

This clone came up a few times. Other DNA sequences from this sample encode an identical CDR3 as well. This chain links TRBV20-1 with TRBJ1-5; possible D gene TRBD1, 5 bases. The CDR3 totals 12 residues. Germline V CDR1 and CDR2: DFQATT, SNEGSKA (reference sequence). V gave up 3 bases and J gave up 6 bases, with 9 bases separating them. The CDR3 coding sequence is TGCAGTGCTAGTGGGGGAGGTCAGCCCCAGCATTTT. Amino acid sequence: CSASGGGQPQHF.

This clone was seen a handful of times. The DNA for the CDR3 is TGTGCCAGCTCAGTCCGGGATACACAAGGAGGTGAACTGTTTTTT. Translation gives CASSVRDTQGGELFF. The rearrangement joins TRBV18 to TRBJ1-4, with D unclear. V lost 5 bases to trimming and J lost 12 bases, with 22 bases between them. The germline V gene encodes CDR1 KGHSH and CDR2 LQKENI. The CDR3 extends over 15 amino acids.

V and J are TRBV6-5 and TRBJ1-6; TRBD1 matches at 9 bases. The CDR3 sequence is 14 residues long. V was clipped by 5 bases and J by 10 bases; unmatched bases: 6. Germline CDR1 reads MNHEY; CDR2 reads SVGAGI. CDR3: CASSKTGGNSPLHF. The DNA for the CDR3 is TGTGCCAGCAGTAAAACAGGGGGCAACTCACCCCTCCACTTT.

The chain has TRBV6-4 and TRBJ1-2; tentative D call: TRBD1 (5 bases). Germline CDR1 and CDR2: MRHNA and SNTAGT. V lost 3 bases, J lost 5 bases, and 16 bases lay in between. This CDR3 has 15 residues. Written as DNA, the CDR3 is TGTGCCAGCAGTGAACAGGCTAATTTTGGATATGGCTACACCTTC. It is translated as CASSEQANFGYGYTF.

The DNA of the CDR3 is TGTGCCAGCAGCTTGCCCAGGCAACCCGGTGAGCAGTTCTTC. It translates to CASSLPRQPGEQFF. The chain uses TRBV5-6 and TRBJ2-1, with D unclear. The V gene lost 1 base and the J gene lost 9 bases, with 14 bases spanning the gap. CDR1 is SGHDT, CDR2 YYEEEE, per germline. The length of the CDR3 is 14 residues.

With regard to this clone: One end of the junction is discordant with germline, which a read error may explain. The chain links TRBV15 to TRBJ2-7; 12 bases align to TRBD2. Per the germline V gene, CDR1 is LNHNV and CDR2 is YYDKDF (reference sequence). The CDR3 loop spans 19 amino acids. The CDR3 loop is CATSTSSGLAGSSSYEQYF. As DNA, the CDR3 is TGTGCCACGAGCACCTCCTCGGGACTAGCGGGCTCCTCGAGCTACGAGCAGTACTTC.

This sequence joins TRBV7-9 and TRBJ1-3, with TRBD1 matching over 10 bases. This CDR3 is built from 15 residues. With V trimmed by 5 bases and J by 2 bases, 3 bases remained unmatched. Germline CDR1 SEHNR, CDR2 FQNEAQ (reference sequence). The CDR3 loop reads CASSHDRGPGNTIYF. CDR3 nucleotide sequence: TGTGCCAGCAGCCACGACAGGGGGCCTGGAAACACCATATATTTT.

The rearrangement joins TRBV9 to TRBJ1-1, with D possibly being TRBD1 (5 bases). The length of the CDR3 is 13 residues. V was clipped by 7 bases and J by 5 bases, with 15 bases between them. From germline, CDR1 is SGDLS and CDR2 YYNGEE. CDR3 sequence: CASGQGGKTEAFF. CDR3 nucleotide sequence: TGTGCCAGCGGGCAGGGAGGGAAGACTGAAGCTTTCTTT.

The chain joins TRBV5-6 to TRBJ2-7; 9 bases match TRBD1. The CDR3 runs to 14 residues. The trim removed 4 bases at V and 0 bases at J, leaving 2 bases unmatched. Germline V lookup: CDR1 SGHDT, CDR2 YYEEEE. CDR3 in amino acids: CASSRQGVSYEQYF. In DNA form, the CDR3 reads TGTGCCAGCAGCCGACAGGGGGTCTCCTACGAGCAGTACTTC.

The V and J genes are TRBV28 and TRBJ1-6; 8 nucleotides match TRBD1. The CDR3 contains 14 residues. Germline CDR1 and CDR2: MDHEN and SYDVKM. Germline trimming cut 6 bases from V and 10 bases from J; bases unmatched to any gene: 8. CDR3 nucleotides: TGTGCCAGCAGAACACGACAGGGGCAATCACCCCTCCACTTT. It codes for CASRTRQGQSPLHF.

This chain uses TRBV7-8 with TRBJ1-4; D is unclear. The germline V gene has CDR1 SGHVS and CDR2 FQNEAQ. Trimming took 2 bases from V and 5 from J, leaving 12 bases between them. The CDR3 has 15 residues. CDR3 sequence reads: CASSLSGPTNEKLFF. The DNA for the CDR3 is TGTGCCAGCAGCTTAAGTGGCCCCACCAATGAAAAACTGTTTTTT.

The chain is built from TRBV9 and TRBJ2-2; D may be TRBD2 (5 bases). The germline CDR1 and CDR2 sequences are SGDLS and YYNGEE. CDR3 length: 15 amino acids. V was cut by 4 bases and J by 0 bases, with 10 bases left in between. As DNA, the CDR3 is TGTGCCAGCAGCCCGGACTCCACGAACACCGGGGAGCTGTTTTTT. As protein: CASSPDSTNTGELFF.

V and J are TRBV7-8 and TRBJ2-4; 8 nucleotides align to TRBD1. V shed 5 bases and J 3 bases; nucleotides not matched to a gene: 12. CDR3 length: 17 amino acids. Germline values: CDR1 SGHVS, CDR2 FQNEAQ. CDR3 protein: CASSPARQGRFKNIQYF. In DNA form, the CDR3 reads TGTGCCAGCAGCCCCGCAAGACAGGGGCGATTCAAAAACATTCAGTACTTC.

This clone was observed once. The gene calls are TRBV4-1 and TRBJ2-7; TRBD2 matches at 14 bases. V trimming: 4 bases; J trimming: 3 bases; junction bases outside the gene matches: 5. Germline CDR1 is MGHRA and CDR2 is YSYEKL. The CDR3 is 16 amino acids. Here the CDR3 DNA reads TGCGCCAGCAGCCGCCCGGGACTAGCGGGGGACTACGAGCAGTACTTC. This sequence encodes CASSRPGLAGDYEQYF.

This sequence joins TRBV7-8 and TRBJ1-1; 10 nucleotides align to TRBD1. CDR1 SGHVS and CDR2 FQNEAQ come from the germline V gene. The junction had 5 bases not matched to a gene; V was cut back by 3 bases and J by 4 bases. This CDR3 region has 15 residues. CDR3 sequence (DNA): TGTGCCAGCAGCTTTTCTCGGACAGGGGGCACTGAAGCTTTCTTT. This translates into CASSFSRTGGTEAFF.

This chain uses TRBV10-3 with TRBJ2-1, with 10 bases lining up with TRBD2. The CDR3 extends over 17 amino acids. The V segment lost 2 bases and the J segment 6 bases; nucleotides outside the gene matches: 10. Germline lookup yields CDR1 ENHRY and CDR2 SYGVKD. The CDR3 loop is CAISETLTVAGGNEQFF. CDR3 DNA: TGTGCCATCAGTGAGACCCTAACGGTAGCGGGAGGCAATGAGCAGTTCTTC.

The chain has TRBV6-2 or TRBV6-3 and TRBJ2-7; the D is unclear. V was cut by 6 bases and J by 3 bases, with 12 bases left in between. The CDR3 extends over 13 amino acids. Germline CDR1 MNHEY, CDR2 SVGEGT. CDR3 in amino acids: CASSRPPGYEQYF. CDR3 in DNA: TGTGCCAGCAGCCGGCCTCCGGGCTACGAGCAGTACTTC.

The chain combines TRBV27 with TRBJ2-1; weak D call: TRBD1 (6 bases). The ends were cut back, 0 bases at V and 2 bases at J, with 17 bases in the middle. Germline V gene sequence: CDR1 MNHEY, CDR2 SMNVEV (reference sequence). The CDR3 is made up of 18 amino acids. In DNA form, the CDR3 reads TGTGCCAGCAGTTTATCAGCGGTTCGCACAGGGACCTACAATGAGCAGTTCTTC. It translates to CASSLSAVRTGTYNEQFF.